This T cell receptor beta chain was sequenced in a study of Graves' ophthalmopathy and Graves' hyperthyroidism. Study-wide background: Peripheral blood was gathered at the point of initial diagnosis, before any treatment started.

This CDR3 has 12 residues. Germline CDR1 reads SQVTM; CDR2 reads ANQGSEA. Deletions cut 8 bases from V and 4 bases from J, with 14 bases between. RNA transcripts yielded amplified TCR beta CDR3 regions. The first round was an RT-PCR with HTBI primers, and the second round was a multiplex PCR. One entry per CDR3 protein results from TCRdb running MiXCR on the multiplex PCR reads. The sample has almost 750,000 distinct CDR3 sequences, 40% seen once; the top ten hold 44%. Lactation, pregnancy, uncontrolled infections and other autoimmune diseases were all grounds for excluding patients. Diagnosis relied on clinical symptoms, serum thyroxine, TRAb, thyroid ultrasound and orbital computed tomography.

The chain employs TRBV29-1 and TRBJ2-5; D possibly corresponds to TRBD2 (5 bases). The source is an adult man with Graves' ophthalmopathy. The specimen was peripheral blood. CDR3 bases: TGCAGCTTAATGGGTGGAGGAGAGACCCAGTACTTC. Its translation: CSLMGGGETQYF.